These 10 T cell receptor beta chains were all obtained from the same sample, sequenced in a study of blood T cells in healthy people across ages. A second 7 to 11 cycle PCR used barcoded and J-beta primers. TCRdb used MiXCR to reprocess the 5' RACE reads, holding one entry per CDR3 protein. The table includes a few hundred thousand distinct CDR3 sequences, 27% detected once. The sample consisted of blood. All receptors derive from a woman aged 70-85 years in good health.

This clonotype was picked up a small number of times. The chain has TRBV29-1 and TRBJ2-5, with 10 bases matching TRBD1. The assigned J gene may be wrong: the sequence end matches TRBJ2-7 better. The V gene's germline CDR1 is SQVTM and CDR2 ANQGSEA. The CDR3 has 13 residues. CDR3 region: CRLPGQGNDEQYF. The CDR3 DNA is TGCAGGCTACCGGGACAGGGGAACGACGAGCAGTACTTC.

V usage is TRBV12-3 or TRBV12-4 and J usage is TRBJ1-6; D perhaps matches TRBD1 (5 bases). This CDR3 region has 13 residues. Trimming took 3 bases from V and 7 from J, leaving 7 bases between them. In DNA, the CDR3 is TGTGCCAGCAGTTTGCAGGGAAATTCACCCCTCCACTTT. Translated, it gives CASSLQGNSPLHF.

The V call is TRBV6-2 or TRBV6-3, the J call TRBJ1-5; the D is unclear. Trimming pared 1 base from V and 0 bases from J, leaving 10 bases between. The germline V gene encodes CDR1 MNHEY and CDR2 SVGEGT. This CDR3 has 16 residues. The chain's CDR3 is CASSYCAHYSNQPQHF. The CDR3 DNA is TGTGCCAGCAGTTACTGTGCCCACTATAGCAATCAGCCCCAGCATTTT.

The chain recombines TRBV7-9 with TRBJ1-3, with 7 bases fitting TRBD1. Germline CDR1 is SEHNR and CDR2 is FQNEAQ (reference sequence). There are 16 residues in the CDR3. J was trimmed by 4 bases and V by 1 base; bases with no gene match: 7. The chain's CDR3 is CASSLEEGAKGNTIYF. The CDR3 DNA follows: TGTGCCAGCAGCTTAGAAGAGGGGGCAAAAGGAAACACCATATATTTT.

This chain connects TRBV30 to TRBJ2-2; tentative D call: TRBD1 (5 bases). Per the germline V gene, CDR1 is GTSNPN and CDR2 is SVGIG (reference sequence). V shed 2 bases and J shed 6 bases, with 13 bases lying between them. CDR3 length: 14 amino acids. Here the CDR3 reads CAWSPQGSAGELFF. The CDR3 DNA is TGTGCCTGGAGTCCGCAGGGATCGGCCGGGGAGCTGTTTTTT.

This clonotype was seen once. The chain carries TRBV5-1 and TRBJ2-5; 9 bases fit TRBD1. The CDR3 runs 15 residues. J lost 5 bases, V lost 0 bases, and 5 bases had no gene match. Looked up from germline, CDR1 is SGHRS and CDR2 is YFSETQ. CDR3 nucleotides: TGCGCCAGCAGCTTGGGGACAGGGGATCGTGAGACCCAGTACTTC. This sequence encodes CASSLGTGDRETQYF.

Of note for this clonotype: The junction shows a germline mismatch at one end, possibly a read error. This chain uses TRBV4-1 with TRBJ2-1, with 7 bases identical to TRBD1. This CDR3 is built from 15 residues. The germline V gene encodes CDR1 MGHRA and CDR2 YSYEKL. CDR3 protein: CASRPREGAYNGQFF. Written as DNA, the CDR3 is TGCGCCAGCCGTCCGCGCGAGGGGGCCTACAATGGGCAGTTCTTC.

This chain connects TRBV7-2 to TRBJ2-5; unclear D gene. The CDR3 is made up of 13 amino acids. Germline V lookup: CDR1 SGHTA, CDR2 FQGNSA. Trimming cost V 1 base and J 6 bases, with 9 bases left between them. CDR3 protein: CASSLGLSQTQYF. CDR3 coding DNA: TGTGCCAGCAGCTTAGGTCTTTCCCAGACCCAGTACTTC.

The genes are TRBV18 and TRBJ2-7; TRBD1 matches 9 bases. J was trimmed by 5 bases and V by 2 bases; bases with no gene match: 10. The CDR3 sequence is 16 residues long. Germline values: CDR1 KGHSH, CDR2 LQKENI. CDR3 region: CASSPSPGTGRNEQYF. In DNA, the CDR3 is TGTGCCAGCTCACCATCCCCCGGGACAGGGAGGAACGAGCAGTACTTC.

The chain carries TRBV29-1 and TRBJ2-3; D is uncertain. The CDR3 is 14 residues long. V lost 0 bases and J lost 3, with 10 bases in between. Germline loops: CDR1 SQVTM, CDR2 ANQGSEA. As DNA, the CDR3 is TGCAGCGTTGAAGATCTTGGGATAACAGATACGCAGTATTTT. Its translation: CSVEDLGITDTQYF.